One sample yielded the 27 T cell receptor beta chains listed below, sequenced in a study of blood T cell repertoires in COVID-19. Only in-frame clones appear in the TCRdb table, and some are missing; sequencing was by immunoSEQ multiplex PCR. The sample includes over 200,000 clones, 88% of them seen just once. Material for sequencing was peripheral blood. Receptor source: a woman aged 40 to 49 who had recovered from COVID-19.

The rearrangement joins TRBV9 to TRBJ2-2; no clear D gene. From germline, CDR1 is SGDLS and CDR2 YYNGEE. Trimming shortened V by 4 bases and J by 4 bases, and 8 bases separated the two germline ends. The CDR3 consists of 13 residues. CDR3 in amino acids: CASSPRSTGELFF. The CDR3 nucleotides read TGTGCCAGCAGCCCCCGGTCCACCGGGGAGCTGTTTTTT.

In regard to this clone: Other DNA sequences of this sample code for an identical CDR3. The chain joins TRBV29-1 to TRBJ1-1; D ambiguous. The CDR3 is 12 amino acids. The V end was cut by 4 bases, the J end by 1 base, with 7 bases between. CDR1 SQVTM and CDR2 ANQGSEA come from the germline V gene. The CDR3 here is CSVGSGNTEAFF. The CDR3 DNA follows: TGCAGCGTTGGCAGCGGGAACACTGAAGCTTTCTTT.

This sequence joins TRBV7-9 and TRBJ1-3, with TRBD1 matching 7 bases. The germline CDR1 and CDR2 sequences are SEHNR and FQNEAQ (reference sequence). J gave up 1 base and V 5 bases, and 8 bases lay outside the gene matches. This CDR3 region has 16 residues. The CDR3: CASSPTTGVSGNTIYF. The CDR3 nucleotides read TGTGCCAGCAGCCCAACTACAGGGGTTTCTGGAAACACCATATATTTT.

The V gene is TRBV6-5, the J gene TRBJ1-2; 9 nucleotides agree with TRBD1. V lost 2 bases, J lost 10 bases, and 8 bases stayed unmatched. This CDR3 is built from 14 residues. CDR1 is MNHEY, CDR2 SVGAGI, per germline. For the CDR3, the DNA is TGTGCCAGCAGTTACGTGGCTCGGACAGGGGCCTACACCTTC. Translated: CASSYVARTGAYTF.

This clone was detected only a few times. Here the CDR3 reads CASSPEQPHCSTSGHTGELFF. The CDR3 coding sequence is TGTGCCAGCAGCCCAGAACAACCCCATTGTTCGACTAGCGGCCACACCGGGGAGCTGTTTTTT. The gene calls are TRBV3-1 (or the pseudogene TRBV3-2) and TRBJ2-2, with TRBD2 matching 9 bases. Trimming at V came to 4 bases and at J to 3 bases, leaving 21 bases not matched to a gene. The CDR3 runs 21 residues. Germline V CDR1 and CDR2: LGHDT, YNNKEL (reference sequence).

V and J are TRBV2 and TRBJ2-7; 9 bases map to TRBD2. The CDR3 totals 15 residues. Trimming cost V 6 bases and J 2 bases; bases outside gene matches: 8. Germline-derived CDR1 and CDR2 are SNHLY and FYNNEI. CDR3: CASRAAGGPTYEQYV. DNA of the CDR3: TGTGCCAGCAGGGCAGCGGGAGGTCCCACCTACGAGCAGTACGTC.

The chain recombines TRBV5-4 with TRBJ2-1, with 13 bases identical to TRBD2. CDR3 length: 18 residues. Germline trimming cut 4 bases from V and 2 bases from J; bases unmatched to any gene: 9. The germline V gene encodes CDR1 SGHNT and CDR2 YYREEE (reference sequence). The CDR3 DNA follows: TGTGCCAGCAGCCCAATAGCCGGACTAGCGGGGGCCTACAATGAGCAGTTCTTC. It yields the protein CASSPIAGLAGAYNEQFF.

V is TRBV5-1 and J is TRBJ2-7, with TRBD2 matching over 8 bases. Trimming at V came to 0 bases and at J to 1 base, leaving 9 bases not matched to a gene. The CDR3 sequence is 17 residues long. CDR1 is SGHRS, CDR2 YFSETQ, per germline. The CDR3 nucleotides read TGCGCCAGCAGCTTGGGGCCGGGAGGGCCGGATTCCTACGAGCAGTACTTC. Its protein is CASSLGPGGPDSYEQYF.

This chain joins TRBV19 and TRBJ2-1, with 9 bases matching TRBD2. Germline assignment: CDR1 LNHDA and CDR2 SQIVND (reference sequence). Trimming took 7 bases from V and 9 from J; bases not matched to a gene: 7. The CDR3 is made up of 13 amino acids. The CDR3 sequence: CASMMREGGEQFF. The CDR3 region has the DNA TGTGCCAGTATGATGCGGGAGGGCGGTGAGCAGTTCTTC.

The rearrangement links TRBV7-2 to TRBJ1-2; the D gene is possibly TRBD1 (6 bases). The V and J ends lost 4 bases and 4 bases respectively, with 19 bases between them. This CDR3 is built from 16 residues. Germline CDR1 reads SGHTA; CDR2 reads FQGNSA. The CDR3 is CASSYPSQQGGYGYTF. CDR3 nucleotide sequence: TGTGCCAGCAGCTACCCCTCTCAACAGGGCGGCTATGGCTACACCTTC.

The chain carries TRBV5-8 and TRBJ1-2; TRBD1 matches 12 bases. J was trimmed by 3 bases and V by 6 bases; bases with no gene match: 6. Germline V gene lookup returns CDR1 SGHTS and CDR2 YDEGEE. This CDR3 is built from 15 residues. The CDR3 DNA follows: TGTGCCAGCAACCGCCGGGACAGGGGGCACTATGGCTACACCTTC. Encoded protein: CASNRRDRGHYGYTF.

This rearrangement joins TRBV7-2 to TRBJ1-4, with TRBD1 matching over 9 bases. The germline V gene encodes CDR1 SGHTA and CDR2 FQGNSA. Trimming at V came to 2 bases and at J to 8 bases, leaving 3 bases not matched to a gene. The CDR3 extends over 14 amino acids. In nucleotides, the CDR3 is TGTGCCAGCAGCTTATACGGACAGGGGGAAAAACTGTTTTTT. This gives the protein CASSLYGQGEKLFF.

The chain joins TRBV11-2 to TRBJ1-3; TRBD1 is a possible D gene (5 bases). Trimming left V 7 bases short and J 2 bases short, with 15 bases between. In germline, CDR1 is SGHAT, CDR2 FQNNGV. The CDR3 length is 15 residues. The CDR3 region has the DNA TGTGCCAGCACCCGGGGGGTTTTCACTGGAAACACCATATATTTT. Its translation is CASTRGVFTGNTIYF.

The chain links TRBV19 to TRBJ1-5; D is unresolved. The CDR3 sequence is 13 residues long. CDR1 LNHDA and CDR2 SQIVND come from the germline V gene (reference sequence). V gave up 8 bases and J gave up 5 bases, with 13 bases separating them. The CDR3, as DNA: TGTGCCAGTCTGGGTAGAGGCTATCAGCCCCAGCATTTT. This translates into CASLGRGYQPQHF. The full variable domain, in which reference TRBV19 and TRBJ1-5 provide the parts outside the CDR3, is DGGITQSPKYLFRKEGQNVTLSCEQNLNHDAMYWYRQDPGQGLRLIYYSQIVNDFQKGDIAEGYSVSREKKESFPLTVTSAQKNPTAFYLCASLGRGYQPQHFGDGTRLSIL.

The J gene is TRBJ1-3, the V gene TRBV7-6; D is possibly TRBD1 (5 bases). The length of the CDR3 is 15 residues. V was pared by 5 bases and J by 4 bases, with 15 bases between. Germline assignment: CDR1 SGHVS and CDR2 FNYEAQ. The CDR3 DNA sequence: TGTGCCAGCAGCCCCAGGACAACCGGAGGAAACACCATATATTTT. Encoded protein: CASSPRTTGGNTIYF.

J is TRBJ2-2 and V is TRBV12-3 or TRBV12-4; D remains ambiguous. The CDR3 has 13 amino acids. Trimming took 6 bases from V and 5 from J, leaving 10 bases between them. The CDR3 DNA is TGTGCCAGCAGCCCCACTCAAACCGGGGAGCTGTTTTTT. Translation: CASSPTQTGELFF.

CDR3 loop: CASSEWSGSRDEQYF. The CDR3 DNA reads TGTGCCAGCAGTGAATGGAGCGGGAGTCGCGACGAGCAGTACTTC. The chain recombines TRBV2 with TRBJ2-7; 8 bases align to TRBD2. CDR3 length equals 15 residues. Germline V gene sequence: CDR1 SNHLY, CDR2 FYNNEI. With 2 bases clipped from V and 5 bases from J, the junction kept 8 bases outside the gene matches.

The rearrangement joins TRBV7-3 to TRBJ1-2; tentatively, D is TRBD1 (6 bases). V lost 5 bases and J lost 7, with 17 bases in between. The CDR3 loop spans 14 amino acids. Per the germline V gene, CDR1 is SGHTA and CDR2 is FQGTGA. For the CDR3, the DNA is TGTGCCAGCAGCGTTCAGGGGCGCGAACCTGGCTACACCTTC. Its protein product is CASSVQGREPGYTF.

This chain connects TRBV6-4 to TRBJ1-1; perhaps TRBD1 as D (5 bases). V was cut by 2 bases and J by 6 bases, with 13 bases left in between. The CDR3 runs 14 residues. CDR1 is MRHNA and CDR2 is SNTAGT in the germline V gene. The CDR3 spells CASSDGAGGAEAFF. CDR3 sequence (DNA): TGTGCCAGCAGTGACGGGGCTGGAGGGGCTGAAGCTTTCTTT.

This clone was found a few times. The V call is TRBV5-8, the J call TRBJ2-2, with D possibly TRBD2 on 5 matching bases. CDR1 SGHTS and CDR2 YDEGEE come from the germline V gene. Deletions cut 1 base from V and 7 bases from J, with 14 bases between. This CDR3 spans 15 amino acids. DNA for the CDR3: TGTGCCAGCAGCTTGATGGGGAGCGGAATCGGGGAGCTGTTTTTT. It yields the protein CASSLMGSGIGELFF.

The V call is TRBV9, the J call TRBJ1-1, with 7 bases lining up with TRBD1. The junction had 4 bases not matched to a gene; V was cut back by 0 bases and J by 5 bases. CDR3 size: 14 residues. Germline V gene lookup returns CDR1 SGDLS and CDR2 YYNGEE. CDR3 region: CASSVVGRGTEAFF. The CDR3 DNA follows: TGTGCCAGCAGCGTAGTGGGCAGGGGGACTGAAGCTTTCTTT.

The V and J genes are TRBV7-2 and TRBJ1-5, with D unresolved. The CDR3 runs to 12 residues. Trimming pared 5 bases from V and 6 bases from J, leaving 8 bases between. The V gene's germline CDR1 is SGHTA and CDR2 FQGNSA. The CDR3 here is CASSPRGQPQHF. Here the CDR3 DNA reads TGTGCCAGCAGCCCCCGCGGTCAGCCCCAGCATTTT.

The rearrangement joins TRBV7-2 to TRBJ2-3; maybe TRBD1 (5 bases). CDR1 is SGHTA, CDR2 FQGNSA, per germline. Trimming took 0 bases from V and 6 from J, leaving 10 bases between them. CDR3 length: 14 residues. CDR3 protein: CASSLASGLDTQYF. CDR3 DNA sequence: TGTGCCAGCAGCTTAGCTTCAGGGCTGGATACGCAGTATTTT. The full variable domain, rest sourced from reference TRBV7-2 and TRBJ2-3, is GAGVSQSPSNKVTEKGKDVELRCDPISGHTALYWYRQSLGQGLEFLIYFQGNSAPDKSGLPSDRFSAERTGGSVSTLTIQRTQQEDSAVYLCASSLASGLDTQYFGPGTRLTVL.

The chain combines TRBV3-1 (or the pseudogene TRBV3-2) with TRBJ2-5; TRBD1 matches 9 bases. The junction had 8 bases not matched to a gene; V was cut back by 4 bases and J by 5 bases. The CDR3 has 15 amino acids. The germline gives CDR1 LGHDT, CDR2 YNNKEL (reference sequence). CDR3 amino acids: CASSPGTGLAETQYF. CDR3 bases: TGTGCCAGCAGCCCCGGGACAGGGTTAGCTGAGACCCAGTACTTC.

This sequence joins TRBV27 and TRBJ2-1, with D perhaps matching TRBD1 (5 bases). Germline V CDR1 and CDR2: MNHEY, SMNVEV (reference sequence). This CDR3 is 12 amino acids long. V lost 5 bases to trimming and J lost 7 bases, with 9 bases between them. The CDR3 nucleotides are TGTGCCAGCAGTCCCCCAGGGAATGAGCAGTTCTTC. It yields the protein CASSPPGNEQFF.

The genes are TRBV7-9 and TRBJ2-1; a possible D gene is TRBD2 (6 bases). V shed 5 bases and J shed 7 bases, with 15 bases lying between them. The CDR3 sequence is 14 residues long. Germline V CDR1 and CDR2: SEHNR, FQNEAQ (reference sequence). The CDR3 spells CASSRPGGGNEQFF. CDR3 nucleotide sequence: TGTGCCAGCAGCCGACCAGGAGGAGGGAATGAGCAGTTCTTC. Supplemented by reference TRBV7-9 and TRBJ2-1, the full variable domain reads DTGVSQNPRHKITKRGQNVTFRCDPISEHNRLYWYRQTLGQGPEFLTYFQNEAQLEKSRLLSDRFSAERPKGSFSTLEIQRTEQGDSAMYLCASSRPGGGNEQFFGPGTRLTVL.

The chain employs TRBV6-5 and TRBJ2-5, with TRBD2 identical over 16 bases. Losses at the gene ends were 8 bases for V and 4 bases for J; bases not matched to a gene: 4. This CDR3 contains 15 residues. Germline V lookup: CDR1 MNHEY, CDR2 SVGAGI. The DNA for the CDR3 is TGTGCCAGCCGCGGGACTAGCGGGAGGGGAGAGACCCAGTACTTC. Translation gives CASRGTSGRGETQYF.